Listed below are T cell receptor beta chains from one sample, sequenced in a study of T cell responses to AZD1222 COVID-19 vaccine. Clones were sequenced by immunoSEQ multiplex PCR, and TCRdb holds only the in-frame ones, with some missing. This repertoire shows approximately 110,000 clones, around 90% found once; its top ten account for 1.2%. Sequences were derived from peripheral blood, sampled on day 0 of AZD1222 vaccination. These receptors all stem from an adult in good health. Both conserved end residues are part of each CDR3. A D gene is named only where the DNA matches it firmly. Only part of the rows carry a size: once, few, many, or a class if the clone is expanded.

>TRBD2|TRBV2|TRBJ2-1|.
CASSGGLAGTEQFF
TGTGCCAGCAGTGGAGGGCTAGCGGGAACTGAGCAGTTCTTC
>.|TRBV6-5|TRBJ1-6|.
CASFLEGTYSPLHF
TGTGCCAGCTTCCTGGAGGGCACCTATTCACCCCTCCACTTT
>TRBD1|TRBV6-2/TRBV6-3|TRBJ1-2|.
CASSKPTYGQGHYGYTF
TGTGCCAGCAGCAAACCCACTTATGGACAGGGCCACTATGGCTACACCTTC
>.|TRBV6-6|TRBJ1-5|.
CASSYTRQFNQPQHF
TGTGCCAGCAGTTACACACGACAGTTCAATCAGCCCCAGCATTTT
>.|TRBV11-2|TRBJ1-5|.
CASSLGHNQPQHF
TGTGCCAGCAGCTTGGGACATAATCAGCCCCAGCATTTT
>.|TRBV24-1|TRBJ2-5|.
CATGKGGAETQYF
TGTGCCACCGGGAAGGGGGGCGCGGAGACCCAGTACTTC
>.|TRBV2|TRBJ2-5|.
CASSEALKAVAQYF
TGTGCCAGCAGTGAAGCGTTGAAGGCCGTGGCCCAGTACTTC
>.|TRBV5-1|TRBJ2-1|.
CASSLVAGKDSEQFF
TGCGCCAGCAGCTTGGTCGCAGGAAAAGATAGTGAGCAGTTCTTC
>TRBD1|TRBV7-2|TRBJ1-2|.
CASSDLPGQGFGYTF
TGTGCCAGCAGCGACTTACCGGGACAGGGGTTTGGCTACACCTTC
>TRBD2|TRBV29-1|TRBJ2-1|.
CSVGLAGNYNEQFF
TGCAGCGTAGGACTAGCGGGAAACTACAATGAGCAGTTCTTC
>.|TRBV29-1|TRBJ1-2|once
CSVEDGYTF
TGCAGCGTTGAGGATGGCTACACCTTC
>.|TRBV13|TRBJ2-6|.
CASSFGSGANVLTF
TGTGCCAGCAGCTTCGGTTCTGGGGCCAACGTCCTGACTTTC
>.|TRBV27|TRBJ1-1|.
CASSLWGYTEAFF
TGTGCCAGCAGTTTATGGGGATACACTGAAGCTTTCTTT
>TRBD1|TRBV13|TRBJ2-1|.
CASSLDGQGASNEQFF
TGTGCCAGCAGCTTAGATGGTCAGGGGGCGAGCAATGAGCAGTTCTTC
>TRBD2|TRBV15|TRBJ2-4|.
CATSSPGLAGILKNIQYF
TGTGCCACCAGCAGTCCAGGACTAGCGGGGATTCTCAAAAACATTCAGTACTTC
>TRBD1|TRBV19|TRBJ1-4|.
CASSIEEGAGEKLFF
TGTGCCAGTAGTATAGAGGAGGGGGCAGGTGAAAAACTGTTTTTT
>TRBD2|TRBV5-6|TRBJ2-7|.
CASSLTGGASGGYEQYF
TGTGCCAGCAGCTTGACTGGTGGGGCTAGCGGGGGGTACGAGCAGTACTTC
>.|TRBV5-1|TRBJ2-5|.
CASSPMGASGETQYF
TGCGCCAGCAGCCCCATGGGGGCCAGTGGAGAGACCCAGTACTTC
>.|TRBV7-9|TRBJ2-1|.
CAVAQARTTAYNEQFF
TGTGCCGTAGCGCAAGCCAGGACTACAGCCTACAATGAGCAGTTCTTC
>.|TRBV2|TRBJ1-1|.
CASRPDSLNTEAFF
TGTGCCAGCAGACCCGACAGTTTGAACACTGAAGCTTTCTTT
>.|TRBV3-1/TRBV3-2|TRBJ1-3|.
CASSGNTGSSGNTIYF
TGTGCCAGCAGCGGCAATACTGGTAGCTCTGGAAACACCATATATTTT
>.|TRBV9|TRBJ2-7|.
CASSVGAGDSYEQYF
TGTGCCAGCAGCGTAGGGGCTGGGGATTCCTACGAGCAGTACTTC
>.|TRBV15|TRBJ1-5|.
CATSAESERQEDQPQHF
TGTGCCACCAGCGCAGAGTCGGAGAGACAGGAGGATCAGCCCCAGCATTTT
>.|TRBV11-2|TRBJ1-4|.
CASSLRGGEKLFF
TGTGCCAGCAGCTTACGGGGAGGGGAAAAACTGTTTTTT
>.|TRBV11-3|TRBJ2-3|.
CASSPDGGTDTQYF
TGTGCCAGCAGCCCAGACGGAGGCACAGATACGCAGTATTTT
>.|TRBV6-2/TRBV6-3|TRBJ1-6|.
CASSYSGGNSPLHF
TGTGCCAGCAGTTACTCAGGGGGTAATTCACCCCTCCACTTT
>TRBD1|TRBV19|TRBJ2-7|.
CASSITGGLDEQYF
TGTGCCAGTAGTATTACAGGGGGATTAGACGAGCAGTACTTC
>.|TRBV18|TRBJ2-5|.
CASSPRSGRAQETQYF
TGTGCCAGCTCTCCCCGATCGGGACGGGCACAAGAGACCCAGTACTTC
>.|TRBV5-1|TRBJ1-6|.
CASSLGGGSSYNSPLHF
TGCGCCAGCAGCTTGGGTGGCGGTAGCTCCTATAATTCACCCCTCCACTTT
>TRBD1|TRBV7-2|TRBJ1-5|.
CASSQDRSDQPQHF
TGTGCCAGCAGCCAGGACAGGTCCGATCAGCCCCAGCATTTT
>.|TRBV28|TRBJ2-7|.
CATTGDPEEQYF
TGTGCCACCACGGGGGATCCGGAGGAGCAGTACTTC
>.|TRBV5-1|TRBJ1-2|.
CASSLTNYGYTF
TGCGCCAGCAGCTTGACAAACTATGGCTACACCTTC
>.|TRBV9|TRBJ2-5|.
CASSWTGDSQETQYF
TGTGCCAGCAGCTGGACGGGGGACTCCCAAGAGACCCAGTACTTC
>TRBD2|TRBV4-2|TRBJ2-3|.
CASSSRTSSDTQYF
TGTGCCAGCAGCTCACGGACTAGTTCAGATACGCAGTATTTT
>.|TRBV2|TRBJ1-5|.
CASDPGNQPQHF
TGTGCCAGCGACCCCGGAAATCAGCCCCAGCATTTT
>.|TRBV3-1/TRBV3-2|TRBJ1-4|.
CASSRQVDEKLFF
TGTGCCAGCAGCCGGCAGGTTGATGAAAAACTGTTTTTT
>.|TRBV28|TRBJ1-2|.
CASSLLAADNYGYTF
TGTGCCAGCAGTTTATTGGCAGCGGATAACTATGGCTACACCTTC
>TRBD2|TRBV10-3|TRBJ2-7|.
CAISESFLAGGKNEQYF
TGTGCCATCAGTGAGTCGTTCCTAGCGGGGGGGAAGAACGAGCAGTACTTC
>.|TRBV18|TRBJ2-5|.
CASSPYSTGQETQYF
TGTGCCAGCTCACCGTATTCGACAGGTCAAGAGACCCAGTACTTC
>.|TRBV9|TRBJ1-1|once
CASSVGYANTEAFF
TGTGCCAGCAGCGTAGGGTACGCGAACACTGAAGCTTTCTTT
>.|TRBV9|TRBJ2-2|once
CASSVVGNTGELFF
TGTGCCAGCAGCGTAGTAGGGAACACCGGGGAGCTGTTTTTT
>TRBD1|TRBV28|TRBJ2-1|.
CASSLSPQGAFYNEQFF
TGTGCCAGCAGTTTATCCCCCCAGGGGGCCTTCTACAATGAGCAGTTCTTC
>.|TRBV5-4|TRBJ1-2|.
CASSPRGAGYGYTF
TGTGCCAGCAGCCCCAGGGGAGCGGGCTATGGCTACACCTTC
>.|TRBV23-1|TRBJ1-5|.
CASSRKGPNQPQHF
TGCGCCAGCAGTCGGAAAGGGCCCAATCAGCCCCAGCATTTT
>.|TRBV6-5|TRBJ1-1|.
CASSYGALPIF
TGTGCCAGCAGTTACGGGGCTCTTCCGATCTTT
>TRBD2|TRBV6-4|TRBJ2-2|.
CASSGLAGATGELFF
TGTGCCAGCAGTGGACTAGCGGGAGCAACCGGGGAGCTGTTTTTT
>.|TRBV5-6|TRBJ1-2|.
CASSSSGGLYGYTF
TGTGCCAGCAGCTCCTCTGGAGGGTTATATGGCTACACCTTC
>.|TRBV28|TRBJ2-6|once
CASSLSAAGANVLTF
TGTGCCAGCAGTTTATCGGCGGCTGGGGCCAACGTCCTGACTTTC
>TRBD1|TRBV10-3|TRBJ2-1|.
CAISAGGQGVNEQFF
TGTGCCATCAGTGCTGGGGGACAGGGTGTCAATGAGCAGTTCTTC
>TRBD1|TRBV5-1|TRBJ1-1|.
CASTSTGALSEAFF
TGCGCCAGCACATCGACAGGGGCCCTTTCGGAAGCTTTCTTT
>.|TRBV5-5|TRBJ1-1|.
CASSPRGEERAFF
TGTGCCAGCAGCCCCCGGGGGGAGGAAAGGGCTTTCTTT
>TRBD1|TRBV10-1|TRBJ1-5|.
CASSESVTGDNQPQHF
TGCGCCAGCAGTGAGTCAGTGACAGGGGACAATCAGCCCCAGCATTTT
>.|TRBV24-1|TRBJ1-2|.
CASHGYTF
TGTGCCTCCCATGGCTACACCTTC
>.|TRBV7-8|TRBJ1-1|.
CASSLVGRDTEAFF
TGTGCCAGCAGCTTAGTTGGCAGGGACACTGAAGCTTTCTTT
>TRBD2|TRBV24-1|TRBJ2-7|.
CATSDPTSGSYEQYF
TGTGCCACCAGTGACCCCACTAGCGGCTCCTACGAGCAGTACTTC